This T cell receptor (beta chain) was recorded in a study of CD8 T cells in ankylosing spondylitis. In germline, CDR1 is LNHNV, CDR2 YYDKDF (reference sequence). Losses at the gene ends were 0 bases for V and 4 bases for J; bases not matched to a gene: 4. CDR3 length: 15 residues. TCRdb itself ran the 5' RACE reads through MiXCR, one entry per CDR3 protein. The data show some 340,000 distinct CDR3 sequences, approximately 14% seen once. The TCR sequence derives from a male donor with ankylosing spondylitis or in good health (not recorded which). The sample taken for sequencing was blood, either unsorted or a sorted T cell fraction (not recorded which). The V and J genes are TRBV15 and TRBJ2-7; 9 bases match TRBD2. CDR3 protein: CATSRDVLAGYEQYF. CDR3 in DNA: TGTGCCACCAGCAGAGATGTCCTAGCGGGATACGAGCAGTACTTC. The full variable domain, in which reference TRBV15 and TRBJ2-7 provide the parts outside the CDR3, is DAMVIQNPRYQVTQFGKPVTLSCSQTLNHNVMYWYQQKSSQAPKLLFHYYDKDFNNEADTPDNFQSRRPNTSFCFLDIRSPGLGDTAMYLCATSRDVLAGYEQYFGPGTRLTVT.